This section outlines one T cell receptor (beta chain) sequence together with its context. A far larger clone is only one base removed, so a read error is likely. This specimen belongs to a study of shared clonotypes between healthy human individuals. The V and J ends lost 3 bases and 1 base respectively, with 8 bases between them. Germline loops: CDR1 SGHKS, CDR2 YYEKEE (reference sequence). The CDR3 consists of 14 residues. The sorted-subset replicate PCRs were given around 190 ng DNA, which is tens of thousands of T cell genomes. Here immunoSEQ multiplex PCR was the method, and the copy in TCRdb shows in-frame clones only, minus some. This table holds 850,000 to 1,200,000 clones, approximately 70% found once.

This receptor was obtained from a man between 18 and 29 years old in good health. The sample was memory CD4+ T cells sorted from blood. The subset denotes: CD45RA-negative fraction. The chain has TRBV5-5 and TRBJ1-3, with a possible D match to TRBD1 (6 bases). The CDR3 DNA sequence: TGTGCCAGCAGCTACAGGGAGTCTGGAAACACCATATATTTT. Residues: CASSYRESGNTIYF. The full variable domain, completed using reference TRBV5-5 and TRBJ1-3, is DAGVTQSPTHLIKTRGQQVTLRCSPISGHKSVSWYQQVLGQGPQFIFQYYEKEERGRGNFPDRFSARQFPNYSSELNVNALLLGDSALYLCASSYRESGNTIYFGEGSWLTVV.